Presented here are 11 T cell receptor beta chains from one specimen sequenced in a study of blood T cell repertoires in COVID-19. Sequenced by immunoSEQ multiplex PCR; TCRdb stores in-frame clones only, minus some. The table lists 54,000 or so clones, over 80% of them singletons. Sequences were obtained from peripheral blood. The receptors were sampled from a woman aged 60 to 75 with acute or convalescent COVID-19.

This chain uses TRBV29-1 with TRBJ1-1; D is unclear. This CDR3 has 11 amino acids. V was cut by 3 bases and J by 8 bases, with 10 bases left in between. Per the germline V gene, CDR1 is SQVTM and CDR2 is ANQGSEA. CDR3 sequence reads: CSVDHGGEAFF. The CDR3 region has the DNA TGCAGCGTTGATCATGGCGGAGAAGCTTTCTTT.

The chain recombines TRBV11-2 with TRBJ1-2; 9 positions match TRBD1. CDR1 and CDR2 from the germline V gene are SGHAT and FQNNGV. The CDR3 is 15 amino acids. After removal of 6 bases from V and 7 bases from J, the junction contained 12 bases not matched to a gene. As DNA, the CDR3 is TGTGCCAGCAGAAGCACGACAGGGGGTCCGTCTGGCTACACCTTC. Amino acid sequence: CASRSTTGGPSGYTF.

The rearrangement uses TRBV4-1 and TRBJ1-4, with 8 nucleotides matching TRBD1. Germline assignment: CDR1 MGHRA and CDR2 YSYEKL. The V gene end was trimmed by 1 base and the J gene end by 2 bases; junction bases not matched to a gene: 6. The CDR3 covers 17 residues. The CDR3 loop is CASSQGTGSLTNEKLFF. In DNA form, the CDR3 reads TGCGCCAGCAGCCAAGGGACAGGGAGTTTGACTAATGAAAAACTGTTTTTT.

This chain connects TRBV5-1 to TRBJ1-1, with unresolved D. Germline CDR1 and CDR2: SGHRS and YFSETQ. This CDR3 contains 15 residues. V was clipped by 1 base and J by 0 bases, with 10 bases between them. The CDR3 sequence is CASSLRSQLNTEAFF. CDR3 DNA: TGCGCCAGCAGCTTGCGTAGCCAGCTGAACACTGAAGCTTTCTTT.

This clone has only a few counts. This chain uses TRBV28 with TRBJ1-1; unclear D gene. The CDR3 is made up of 12 amino acids. Looked up from germline, CDR1 is MDHEN and CDR2 is SYDVKM. V lost 3 bases to trimming and J lost 7 bases, with 9 bases between them. Written as DNA, the CDR3 is TGTGCCAGCAGTTTCGTTGATAGTGAAGCTTTCTTT. Protein product: CASSFVDSEAFF. Looking up the rest from reference TRBV28 and TRBJ1-1 gives the full variable domain: DVKVTQSSRYLVKRTGEKVFLECVQDMDHENMFWYRQDPGLGLRLIYFSYDVKMKEKGDIPEGYSVSREKKERFSLILESASTNQTSMYLCASSFVDSEAFFGQGTRLTVV.

This clone showed up just once. This chain uses TRBV10-3 with TRBJ2-5, with 8 positions matching TRBD2. Germline lookup yields CDR1 ENHRY and CDR2 SYGVKD. The ends lost 6 bases at V and 3 bases at J; junction bases unmatched: 6. The CDR3 is 14 residues long. The CDR3 coding sequence is TGTGCCATCAGGAGGGGACTAGACGAAGAGACCCAGTACTTC. Its protein is CAIRRGLDEETQYF.

This sequence joins TRBV5-6 and TRBJ2-1; possibly TRBD2 for D (5 bases). Germline V gene data show CDR1 as SGHDT and CDR2 as YYEEEE. The CDR3 runs 13 residues. Trimming took 3 bases from V and 10 from J, leaving 14 bases between them. The CDR3 DNA sequence: TGTGCCAGCAGCTCTTTCGCCGGGAAAGAGCAGTTCTTC. Protein sequence: CASSSFAGKEQFF.

The chain employs TRBV7-9 and TRBJ1-4; D might be TRBD1 (5 bases). The germline V gene has CDR1 SEHNR and CDR2 FQNEAQ (reference sequence). The CDR3 covers 18 residues. Deletions cut 2 bases from V and 8 bases from J, with 24 bases between. Written as DNA, the CDR3 is TGTGCCAGCAGCTTATCTCCCCCCTCGGGGGGTATGCGCGAAAAACTGTTTTTT. Translating it yields CASSLSPPSGGMREKLFF.

V is TRBV13 and J is TRBJ1-5, with TRBD1 matching over 7 bases. This CDR3 is 14 amino acids long. The trim removed 5 bases at V and 0 bases at J, leaving 1 base unmatched. The germline V gene encodes CDR1 PRHDT and CDR2 FYEKMQ (reference sequence). As DNA, the CDR3 is TGTGCCAGCAGCCAGGGGGGTAGCAATCAGCCCCAGCATTTT. Residues: CASSQGGSNQPQHF.

V is TRBV28 and J is TRBJ2-7, with D uncertain. CDR3 size: 15 residues. Germline assignment: CDR1 MDHEN and CDR2 SYDVKM. Trimming removed 5 bases from V and 0 bases from J, with 14 bases in between. This chain's CDR3 is CASSPRGGTSYEQYF. As DNA, the CDR3 is TGTGCCAGCAGTCCTCGAGGCGGTACCTCCTACGAGCAGTACTTC.

This clone was counted a single time. The chain is built from TRBV5-1 and TRBJ2-7, with 7 nucleotides matching TRBD1. CDR1 and CDR2 from the germline V gene are SGHRS and YFSETQ. The V segment lost 4 bases and the J segment 2 bases; nucleotides outside the gene matches: 3. This CDR3 is 13 amino acids long. The CDR3 DNA reads TGCGCCAGCAGCCCCGGGACAGCCTACGAGCAGTACTTC. Amino acid sequence: CASSPGTAYEQYF.